The text below deals with one T cell receptor (beta chain). This sample is drawn from a study of OX40 agonist ivuxolimab in advanced cancers. Here immunoSEQ multiplex PCR was the method, and the copy in TCRdb shows in-frame clones only, minus some. The sample records approximately 38,000 clones, around 83% being singletons. This sample comprised CD4+ or CD8+ T cells sorted from blood, obtained in a trial of the OX40 agonist ivuxolimab. The receptor comes from an adult with an advanced solid tumor such as melanoma, head and neck, liver or kidney cancer.

The CDR3, as DNA: TGTGCCAGCAGTAATCTAGCGGGACTGGCAGATACGCAGTATTTT. Protein product: CASSNLAGLADTQYF. The chain couples TRBV27 to TRBJ2-3, with 9 nucleotides matching TRBD2. Germline CDR1 and CDR2: MNHEY and SMNVEV (reference sequence). V gave up 5 bases and J gave up 4 bases; unmatched junction bases: 7. The CDR3 loop spans 15 amino acids.